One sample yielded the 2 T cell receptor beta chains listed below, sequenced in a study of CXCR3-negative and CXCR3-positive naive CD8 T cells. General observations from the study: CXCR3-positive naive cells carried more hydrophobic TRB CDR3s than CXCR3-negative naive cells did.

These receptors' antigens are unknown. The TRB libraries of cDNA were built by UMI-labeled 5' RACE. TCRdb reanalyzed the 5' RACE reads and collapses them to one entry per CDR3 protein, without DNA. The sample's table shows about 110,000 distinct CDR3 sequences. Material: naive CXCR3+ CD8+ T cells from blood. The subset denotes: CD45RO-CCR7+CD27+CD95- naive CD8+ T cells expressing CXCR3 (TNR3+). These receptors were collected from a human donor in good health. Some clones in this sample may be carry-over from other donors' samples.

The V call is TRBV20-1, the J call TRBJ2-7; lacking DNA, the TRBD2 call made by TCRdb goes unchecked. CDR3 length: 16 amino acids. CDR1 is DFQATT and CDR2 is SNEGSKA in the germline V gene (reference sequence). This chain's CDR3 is CSARSSGTSGDYEQYF.

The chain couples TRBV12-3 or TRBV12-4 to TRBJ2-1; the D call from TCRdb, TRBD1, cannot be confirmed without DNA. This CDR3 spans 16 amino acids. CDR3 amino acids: CASSLGPGSSYNEQFF.